This TCR beta chain was sequenced for a study of control samples from healthy donors and cancer patients. Profiling relied on immunoSEQ multiplex PCR, and the TCRdb table lists in-frame clones only, not all of them. The sample includes about 82,000 clones, around 87% of them seen just once. The V gene end was trimmed by 2 bases and the J gene end by 2 bases; junction bases not matched to a gene: 3. The CDR3 covers 15 residues. CDR1 MNHEY and CDR2 SVGEGT come from the germline V gene. The rearrangement uses TRBV6-2 or TRBV6-3 and TRBJ2-7; 10 bases agree with TRBD2. The receptor's source is a man aged 45-60 years in good health. Input material: blood. As DNA, the CDR3 is TGTGCCAGCAGTTACCGGAGCGGGAGGGCCTACGAGCAGTACTTC. Translated, it gives CASSYRSGRAYEQYF.